Below are 17 T cell receptor beta chains sequenced from a single sample in a study of T cells in Graves' hyperthyroidism and ophthalmopathy. RNA transcripts yielded amplified TCR beta CDR3 regions. During a first-round RT-PCR of the TCR CDR3, the HTBI primer set was used. From the multiplex PCR reads, TCRdb called clonotypes with MiXCR, one entry per CDR3 protein. The table includes some 600,000 distinct CDR3 sequences, 14% detected once. The sequenced sample was blood. These receptors were obtained from a woman aged 25-40 years with Graves' hyperthyroidism that later progressed to Graves' ophthalmopathy.

This clonotype came up many times. The V gene is TRBV9, the J gene TRBJ1-6, with D maybe TRBD1 (6 bases). In germline, CDR1 is SGDLS, CDR2 YYNGEE. V was pared by 2 bases and J by 10 bases, with 16 bases between. This CDR3 spans 15 amino acids. DNA for the CDR3: TGTGCCAGCAGCGTTTCATACCAGGGGAACTCACCCCTCCACTTT. Its translation: CASSVSYQGNSPLHF.

This clonotype turned up a few times. CDR3 bases: TGTGCCACCAGCAGGCAGGACGGCACAGATACGCAGTATTTT. Translation gives CATSRQDGTDTQYF. The chain links TRBV15 to TRBJ2-3; D is undetermined. Germline V lookup: CDR1 LNHNV, CDR2 YYDKDF (reference sequence). V was pared by 3 bases and J by 1 base, with 8 bases between. CDR3 length equals 14 residues.

There are many counts of this clonotype. The chain employs TRBV2 and TRBJ1-4; D call uncertain. V lost 3 bases and J lost 8, with 10 bases in between. This CDR3 is 13 amino acids long. The germline V gene has CDR1 SNHLY and CDR2 FYNNEI. The chain's CDR3 is CASSEGWSEKLFF. Written as DNA, the CDR3 is TGTGCCAGCAGTGAGGGCTGGTCCGAAAAACTGTTTTTT.

The V gene is TRBV7-9, the J gene TRBJ2-5; possibly TRBD2 for D (6 bases). Germline-derived CDR1 and CDR2 are SEHNR and FQNEAQ (reference sequence). Trimming removed 5 bases from V and 5 bases from J, with 15 bases in between. CDR3 length equals 14 residues. CDR3 amino acids: CASSVGGAPETQYF. The CDR3 DNA follows: TGTGCCAGCAGCGTAGGCGGGGCCCCGGAGACCCAGTACTTC. The entire variable domain, with the rest obtained from reference TRBV7-9 and TRBJ2-5, is as follows: DTGVSQNPRHKITKRGQNVTFRCDPISEHNRLYWYRQTLGQGPEFLTYFQNEAQLEKSRLLSDRFSAERPKGSFSTLEIQRTEQGDSAMYLCASSVGGAPETQYFGPGTRLLVL.

This clonotype occurred many times. V and J are TRBV7-2 and TRBJ2-3; no firm D call. Trimming removed 5 bases at V and 2 bases at J, with 14 bases between. Germline-derived CDR1 and CDR2 are SGHTA and FQGNSA. This CDR3 comprises 15 residues. The CDR3 bases are TGTGCCAGCAGCCAGACCCGCGCCCCCACAGATACGCAGTATTTT. This translates into CASSQTRAPTDTQYF.

This clonotype was recorded at least ten times. The CDR3 loop reads CASSEPAGPYEQYF. CDR3 nucleotides: TGTGCCAGCAGTGAACCAGCGGGACCCTACGAGCAGTACTTC. The rearrangement links TRBV2 to TRBJ2-7; 7 bases fit TRBD2. Germline V lookup: CDR1 SNHLY, CDR2 FYNNEI. With 2 bases clipped from V and 2 bases from J, the junction kept 3 bases outside the gene matches. The CDR3 is 14 amino acids. The full variable domain, with the rest looked up from reference TRBV2 and TRBJ2-7, is EPEVTQTPSHQVTQMGQEVILRCVPISNHLYFYWYRQILGQKVEFLVSFYNNEISEKSEIFDDQFSVERPDGSNFTLKIRSTKLEDSAMYFCASSEPAGPYEQYFGPGTRLTVT.

Ten or more counts support this clonotype. The chain links TRBV6-2 or TRBV6-3 to TRBJ2-7; tentatively, D is TRBD1 (6 bases). The V gene's germline CDR1 is MNHEY and CDR2 SVGEGT. This CDR3 is built from 13 residues. V dropped 0 bases and J dropped 7 bases, with 10 bases sitting between them. The CDR3 loop reads CASSYSDSGEQYF. The CDR3 nucleotides read TGTGCCAGCAGTTACTCGGACAGTGGAGAGCAGTACTTC.

This clonotype was counted between two and nine times. The chain couples TRBV20-1 to TRBJ2-5, with 10 bases identical to TRBD2. Germline V gene sequence: CDR1 DFQATT, CDR2 SNEGSKA (reference sequence). This CDR3 region has 14 residues. With 6 bases clipped from V and 5 bases from J, the junction kept 9 bases outside the gene matches. DNA for the CDR3: TGCAGTGCGGGAGCTAGCGGGAGTCCGGAGACCCAGTACTTC. This gives the protein CSAGASGSPETQYF.

This chain connects TRBV6-5 to TRBJ1-1; TRBD1 is a possible D gene (5 bases). The CDR3 spans 12 residues. Trimming removed 4 bases from V and 6 bases from J, with 9 bases in between. CDR1 and CDR2 from the germline V gene are MNHEY and SVGAGI. The CDR3 loop reads CASSWEGPEAFF. The CDR3 region has the DNA TGTGCCAGCAGTTGGGAGGGGCCTGAAGCTTTCTTT.

This clonotype has just a few counts. The V gene is TRBV6-1, the J gene TRBJ2-2; perhaps D is TRBD1 or TRBD2 (5 bases each). This CDR3 is built from 16 residues. V was trimmed by 6 bases and J by 4 bases, leaving 18 bases between them. Germline CDR1 MNHNS, CDR2 SASEGT. DNA for the CDR3: TGTGCCAGCAGGGGGGATGTTGTGGGACCCACCGGGGAGCTGTTTTTT. It yields the protein CASRGDVVGPTGELFF.

This clonotype was seen many times. V is TRBV29-1 and J is TRBJ2-7; unclear D gene. The CDR3 is 12 amino acids. Trimming pared 0 bases from V and 3 bases from J, leaving 6 bases between. Germline V lookup: CDR1 SQVTM, CDR2 ANQGSEA. In DNA, the CDR3 is TGCAGCGTTGAAGATCGAAGCTACGAGCAGTACTTC. Its translation: CSVEDRSYEQYF.

In its sample, this clonotype was seen once. This chain links TRBV6-2 or TRBV6-3 with TRBJ1-2; TRBD1 aligns across 8 bases. Germline V gene data show CDR1 as MNHEY and CDR2 as SVGEGT. CDR3 size: 12 residues. The V gene end was trimmed by 6 bases and the J gene end by 7 bases; junction bases not matched to a gene: 4. The CDR3 sequence is CASRGQGAGYTF. CDR3 coding DNA: TGTGCCAGCAGGGGCCAGGGGGCTGGCTACACCTTC.

This clonotype was counted many times. The chain combines TRBV19 with TRBJ1-1, with D perhaps matching TRBD1 (6 bases). Deletions cut 5 bases from V and 5 bases from J, with 12 bases between. The germline V gene encodes CDR1 LNHDA and CDR2 SQIVND (reference sequence). The CDR3 has 13 amino acids. DNA for the CDR3: TGTGCCAGTAGTCTAAGGGGGTGGACTGAAGCTTTCTTT. Translated, it gives CASSLRGWTEAFF.

This clonotype was detected ten times or more. This chain uses TRBV30 with TRBJ2-1, with a tentative D call TRBD2 (5 bases). Trimming took off 8 bases at V and 1 base at J, with 21 bases between the two ends. Germline CDR1 reads GTSNPN; CDR2 reads SVGIG (reference sequence). There are 16 residues in the CDR3. CDR3 residues: CARSTAGRRSYNEQFF. The CDR3 DNA is TGTGCCCGATCTACCGCCGGGCGGAGGTCCTACAATGAGCAGTTCTTC.

The chain has TRBV10-2 and TRBJ2-7, with D perhaps TRBD1 (6 bases). V was shortened by 3 bases and J by 6 bases, with 30 bases between the two germline ends. Germline CDR1 reads WSHSY; CDR2 reads SAAADI. CDR3 length: 19 amino acids. In DNA form, the CDR3 reads TGCGCCAGCAGTGAATGGGCGGTGGGCAGGGTGGCACTACAGGGCGAGCAGTACTTC. It translates to CASSEWAVGRVALQGEQYF.

The chain employs TRBV19 and TRBJ2-3, with D unclear. In germline, CDR1 is LNHDA, CDR2 SQIVND (reference sequence). The CDR3 extends over 17 amino acids. Trimming stripped 2 bases from V and 3 bases from J, with 18 bases between. The CDR3 loop is CASSILDPGTHTDTQYF. The CDR3 DNA is TGTGCCAGTAGTATACTGGATCCCGGTACTCATACAGATACGCAGTATTTT. Drawing the rest from reference TRBV19 and TRBJ2-3, the complete variable domain is DGGITQSPKYLFRKEGQNVTLSCEQNLNHDAMYWYRQDPGQGLRLIYYSQIVNDFQKGDIAEGYSVSREKKESFPLTVTSAQKNPTAFYLCASSILDPGTHTDTQYFGPGTRLTVL.

This clonotype appeared many times. The DNA for the CDR3 is TGTGCCGGCGGCTCCGGACTACCACCGGAGACCCAGTACTTC. This encodes CAGGSGLPPETQYF. The V gene is TRBV2, the J gene TRBJ2-5, with TRBD2 as a possible D gene (6 bases). Trimming took off 11 bases at V and 5 bases at J, with 21 bases between the two ends. Per the germline V gene, CDR1 is SNHLY and CDR2 is FYNNEI. The CDR3 length is 14 residues.